This passage covers 32 T cell receptor beta chains from one sample sequenced in a study of cytomegalovirus exposure and HLA in healthy donors. Primers included in the PCR were 60 Vbeta and 13 Jbeta primers. The data were produced by immunoSEQ multiplex PCR, yet TCRdb's version contains in-frame clones alone and is incomplete. The data show around 150,000 clones, approximately 83% seen once. The source material was PBMCs. The receptor set was obtained from a woman aged 40 to 50 in good health and CMV-seronegative.

V is TRBV4-2 and J is TRBJ2-3; 10 positions agree with TRBD2. Unmatched junction bases numbered 3, after V lost 2 bases and J lost 1 base. The germline CDR1 and CDR2 sequences are LGHNA and YNFKEQ. The length of the CDR3 is 16 residues. The CDR3, as DNA: TGTGCCAGCAGCCAACCCGGGACTAGCGGCACAGATACGCAGTATTTT. This encodes CASSQPGTSGTDTQYF.

The genes are TRBV29-1 and TRBJ2-5; a weak D match, TRBD1 (5 bases). Germline V gene lookup returns CDR1 SQVTM and CDR2 ANQGSEA. The CDR3 contains 10 residues. V was cut by 3 bases and J by 7 bases, with 6 bases left in between. This CDR3 is CSVDQGTQYF. The CDR3 bases are TGCAGCGTTGATCAGGGGACCCAGTACTTC.

V usage is TRBV5-4 and J usage is TRBJ2-6, with 9 bases identical to TRBD1. The CDR3 has 19 amino acids. Trimming took 4 bases from V and 0 from J; bases not matched to a gene: 11. Germline-derived CDR1 and CDR2 are SGHNT and YYREEE (reference sequence). CDR3 sequence (DNA): TGTGCCAGCAGCCACGCCGTGACAGGGGGAACCTCTGGGGCCAACGTCCTGACTTTC. Translated, it gives CASSHAVTGGTSGANVLTF. Together with reference TRBV5-4 and TRBJ2-6, the CDR3 gives the full variable domain: ETGVTQSPTHLIKTRGQQVTLRCSSQSGHNTVSWYQQALGQGPQFIFQYYREEENGRGNFPPRFSGLQFPNYSSELNVNALELDDSALYLCASSHAVTGGTSGANVLTFGAGSRLTVL.

V and J are TRBV10-2 and TRBJ1-1; D may be TRBD1 (5 bases). Deletions cut 4 bases from V and 1 base from J, with 13 bases between. In germline, CDR1 is WSHSY, CDR2 SAAADI. The CDR3 covers 15 residues. CDR3 sequence (DNA): TGCGCCAGCAGTGTGACGTCAAGGGGGAACACTGAAGCTTTCTTT. This encodes CASSVTSRGNTEAFF.

The chain joins TRBV5-1 to TRBJ1-2; D is uncertain. The CDR3 length is 12 residues. V was cut by 1 base and J by 4 bases, with 5 bases left in between. Germline V gene data show CDR1 as SGHRS and CDR2 as YFSETQ. In DNA, the CDR3 is TGCGCCAGCAGCTTGTCTTCCTATGGCTACACCTTC. Translating it yields CASSLSSYGYTF.

V gene TRBV6-6 combines with J gene TRBJ2-2; 7 bases match TRBD2. Germline trimming cut 5 bases from V and 4 bases from J; bases unmatched to any gene: 7. The CDR3 length is 15 residues. The V gene's germline CDR1 is MNHNY and CDR2 SVGAGI (reference sequence). Written as DNA, the CDR3 is TGTGCCAGCAGTCCACGGACTAGGACCACCGGGGAGCTGTTTTTT. It encodes CASSPRTRTTGELFF.

The chain carries TRBV4-1 and TRBJ1-5; D call uncertain. The CDR3 extends over 15 amino acids. Trimming took off 5 bases at V and 5 bases at J, with 16 bases between the two ends. Germline V gene data show CDR1 as MGHRA and CDR2 as YSYEKL. In DNA form, the CDR3 reads TGCGCCAGCAGCTTCAAATTAGCAGATTATCAGCCCCAGCATTTT. It is translated as CASSFKLADYQPQHF.

This clone was seen only once. This rearrangement joins TRBV19 to TRBJ2-6; D is unclear. Per germline, CDR1 LNHDA and CDR2 SQIVND (reference sequence). The CDR3 is 15 residues long. V was clipped by 1 base and J by 1 base, with 5 bases between them. CDR3 amino acids: CASSIVSSGANVLTF. Written as DNA, the CDR3 is TGTGCCAGTAGTATAGTGAGTTCTGGGGCCAACGTCCTGACTTTC.

This sequence joins TRBV5-1 and TRBJ2-4; D is perhaps TRBD1 (6 bases). V was shortened by 0 bases and J by 12 bases, with 13 bases between the two germline ends. The germline gives CDR1 SGHRS, CDR2 YFSETQ. The CDR3 extends over 13 amino acids. CDR3 nucleotides: TGCGCCAGCAGCTTGGCGATTACAGGGAGTCAGTACTTC. Protein: CASSLAITGSQYF.

This clone has only a few counts. The V gene is TRBV4-1, the J gene TRBJ1-4, with D hard to call. This CDR3 comprises 14 residues. Trimming stripped 6 bases from V and 4 bases from J, with 12 bases between. Germline V gene data show CDR1 as MGHRA and CDR2 as YSYEKL. CDR3 nucleotide sequence: TGCGCCAGCAGGGAGGACCGTATTAATGAAAAACTGTTTTTT. This encodes CASREDRINEKLFF.

The gene calls are TRBV15 and TRBJ2-6, with D unclear. The CDR3 totals 16 residues. Germline V gives CDR1 LNHNV, CDR2 YYDKDF (reference sequence). The V end lost 1 base, the J end lost 2 bases, and 9 bases lay between the germline ends. The chain's CDR3 is CATSRGPDPGANVLTF. Here the CDR3 DNA reads TGTGCCACCAGCAGAGGGCCAGATCCTGGGGCCAACGTCCTGACTTTC.

This clone was detected once. The gene calls are TRBV4-1 and TRBJ2-7; possibly TRBD2 for D (7 bases). Germline CDR1 is MGHRA and CDR2 is YSYEKL. The CDR3 is made up of 15 amino acids. Trimming took 0 bases from V and 6 from J, leaving 15 bases between them. CDR3 bases: TGCGCCAGCAGCCAAGATGGACGGGGGGCTTCCGAGCAGTACTTC. Translation: CASSQDGRGASEQYF.

The CDR3 spells CASSSGEETQYF. CDR3 nucleotides: TGTGCCAGTAGTAGCGGGGAGGAGACCCAGTACTTC. The chain links TRBV19 to TRBJ2-5; TRBD2 might be the D (6 bases). CDR1 is LNHDA, CDR2 SQIVND, per germline (reference sequence). The CDR3 loop spans 12 amino acids. V lost 4 bases and J lost 5, with 8 bases in between.

The chain uses TRBV5-1 and TRBJ1-1; 11 bases are shared with TRBD1. Germline loops: CDR1 SGHRS, CDR2 YFSETQ. The CDR3 sequence is 15 residues long. Trimming cost V 4 bases and J 5 bases; bases outside gene matches: 7. In DNA form, the CDR3 reads TGCGCCAGCAGCGCCGGACAGGGGGCGCCGACTGAAGCTTTCTTT. This codes for CASSAGQGAPTEAFF.

The rearrangement links TRBV19 to TRBJ2-5; possible D gene TRBD1, 6 bases. The V end lost 0 bases, the J end lost 4 bases, and 12 bases lay between the germline ends. Germline CDR1 reads LNHDA; CDR2 reads SQIVND (reference sequence). The CDR3 has 15 amino acids. CDR3 nucleotide sequence: TGTGCCAGTAGTATAGATTTGAGCAGGGGAGAGACCCAGTACTTC. It codes for CASSIDLSRGETQYF.

The V gene is TRBV7-2, the J gene TRBJ2-1, with TRBD2 as a possible D gene (5 bases). The CDR3 runs 13 residues. V was clipped by 3 bases and J by 8 bases, with 11 bases between them. The germline V gene encodes CDR1 SGHTA and CDR2 FQGNSA. CDR3 in DNA: TGTGCCAGCAGCTTCAATGTGAGGGATGAGCAGTTCTTC. Its protein product is CASSFNVRDEQFF.

The chain is built from TRBV27 and TRBJ1-2; the D gene is possibly TRBD1 (5 bases). The CDR3 length is 14 residues. The germline gives CDR1 MNHEY, CDR2 SMNVEV (reference sequence). The ends were cut back, 5 bases at V and 4 bases at J, with 14 bases in the middle. Here the CDR3 DNA reads TGTGCCAGCAGTCCCGCGGGGCCGAGCTATGGCTACACCTTC. This translates into CASSPAGPSYGYTF.

V usage is TRBV28 and J usage is TRBJ2-7; D is unclear. The CDR3 consists of 12 residues. Trimming shortened V by 5 bases and J by 2 bases, and 7 bases separated the two germline ends. Per the germline V gene, CDR1 is MDHEN and CDR2 is SYDVKM. The CDR3 DNA reads as TGTGCCAGCAGTCGAGGCCCCTACGAGCAGTACTTC. It encodes CASSRGPYEQYF.

The chain uses TRBV6-6 and TRBJ1-1; possible D gene TRBD1, 5 bases. This CDR3 region has 14 residues. The V gene lost 10 bases and the J gene lost 2 bases, with 17 bases spanning the gap. Germline CDR1 MNHNY, CDR2 SVGAGI (reference sequence). The CDR3 protein is CAIATDGGNTEAFF. CDR3 DNA: TGTGCCATCGCGACCGACGGGGGTAACACTGAAGCTTTCTTT.

V usage is TRBV10-1 and J usage is TRBJ2-1; TRBD2 agrees at 8 bases. CDR1 and CDR2 from the germline V gene are WNHNN and SYGVQD (reference sequence). Germline trimming cut 5 bases from V and 10 bases from J; bases unmatched to any gene: 10. The CDR3 spans 14 residues. DNA of the CDR3: TGCGCCAGCAGTCTAATACGGGAGGGGGGAGAGCAGTTCTTC. The encoded protein is CASSLIREGGEQFF.

This clone has only one observation. This chain joins TRBV5-6 and TRBJ1-1, with no clear D. Trimming left V 0 bases short and J 4 bases short, with 13 bases between. The CDR3 consists of 15 residues. Germline V gene data show CDR1 as SGHDT and CDR2 as YYEEEE. This CDR3 is CASSLVSGLGTEAFF. The CDR3 nucleotides are TGTGCCAGCAGCTTGGTTTCGGGGTTGGGCACTGAAGCTTTCTTT.

The rearrangement joins TRBV7-8 to TRBJ1-4, with D unresolved. V was pared by 2 bases and J by 8 bases, with 9 bases between. Germline assignment: CDR1 SGHVS and CDR2 FQNEAQ. CDR3 length: 13 amino acids. CDR3 coding DNA: TGTGCCAGCAGCTTAAACACCAAAGAAAAACTGTTTTTT. Protein product: CASSLNTKEKLFF.

CDR3 nucleotides: TGCGCCAGCAGCGCCGATGGACAGCGGATCAACTATGGCTACACCTTC. It specifies CASSADGQRINYGYTF. The chain couples TRBV5-1 to TRBJ1-2; weak D call: TRBD1 (6 bases). CDR3 size: 16 residues. Germline V gene data show CDR1 as SGHRS and CDR2 as YFSETQ. The V and J ends lost 4 bases and 2 bases respectively, with 18 bases between them.

This chain joins TRBV6-6 and TRBJ2-5, with 9 bases fitting TRBD2. With V trimmed by 6 bases and J by 2 bases, 1 base remained unmatched. This CDR3 comprises 13 residues. Per the germline V gene, CDR1 is MNHNY and CDR2 is SVGAGI (reference sequence). CDR3 coding DNA: TGTGCCAGCAGGGCGGGAGGGCAAGAGACCCAGTACTTC. It codes for CASRAGGQETQYF.

This chain connects TRBV6-6 to TRBJ1-3; D remains unclear. V dropped 6 bases and J dropped 0 bases, with 15 bases sitting between them. CDR3 size: 16 residues. Germline V gene sequence: CDR1 MNHNY, CDR2 SVGAGI (reference sequence). CDR3 sequence reads: CASSPTTLSSGNTIYF. The CDR3 coding sequence is TGTGCCAGCAGCCCGACGACACTGAGCTCTGGAAACACCATATATTTT.

The genes are TRBV6-1 and TRBJ2-7; 7 nucleotides agree with TRBD1. Germline-derived CDR1 and CDR2 are MNHNS and SASEGT. The CDR3 runs to 13 residues. The J segment lost 3 bases and the V segment lost 6 bases, leaving 5 bases of the junction unmatched. CDR3 coding DNA: TGTGCCAGCAGACGACAGGGCGACTACGAGCAGTACTTC. Translating gives CASRRQGDYEQYF.

V is TRBV9 and J is TRBJ1-2, with TRBD1 matching over 11 bases. Germline trimming cut 4 bases from V and 3 bases from J; bases unmatched to any gene: 2. CDR1 is SGDLS, CDR2 YYNGEE, per germline. The CDR3 is 14 residues long. The CDR3 here is CASSRTGGDYGYTF. The CDR3 DNA reads TGTGCCAGCAGCCGGACAGGGGGCGACTATGGCTACACCTTC.

The chain links TRBV5-8 to TRBJ2-1; tentative D call: TRBD2 (7 bases). Germline V gives CDR1 SGHTS, CDR2 YDEGEE. V lost 10 bases, J lost 1 base, and 15 bases lay in between. This CDR3 contains 14 residues. Here the CDR3 reads CAGSRGGSYNEQFF. The CDR3 coding sequence is TGTGCCGGATCGAGGGGGGGGTCCTACAATGAGCAGTTCTTC. Filled out from reference TRBV5-8 and TRBJ2-1, the complete variable domain reads EAGVTQSPTHLIKTRGQQATLRCSPISGHTSVYWYQQALGLGLQFLLWYDEGEERNRGNFPPRFSGRQFPNYSSELNVNALELEDSALYLCAGSRGGSYNEQFFGPGTRLTVL.

The V and J genes are TRBV5-1 and TRBJ1-3; 7 positions agree with TRBD1. Germline trimming cut 4 bases from V and 0 bases from J; bases unmatched to any gene: 7. Per the germline V gene, CDR1 is SGHRS and CDR2 is YFSETQ. This CDR3 has 16 residues. Written as DNA, the CDR3 is TGCGCCAGCAGCCTACGGACAGGCCGCTCTGGAAACACCATATATTTT. Amino acids: CASSLRTGRSGNTIYF.

This sequence joins TRBV6-5 and TRBJ2-1; 9 bases are shared with TRBD2. J gave up 6 bases and V 10 bases, and 10 bases lay outside the gene matches. This CDR3 has 14 residues. Looked up from germline, CDR1 is MNHEY and CDR2 is SVGAGI. This chain's CDR3 is CATGGREGPNEQFF. The DNA for the CDR3 is TGTGCCACCGGGGGGCGGGAGGGACCCAATGAGCAGTTCTTC.

The V gene is TRBV19, the J gene TRBJ2-3; TRBD2 matches at 16 bases. This CDR3 is built from 19 residues. CDR1 and CDR2 (germline): LNHDA, SQIVND (reference sequence). V lost 2 bases and J lost 8; bases outside the gene matches: 13. CDR3 bases: TGTGCCAGTAGTATACCGGGACTAGCGGGAGGGCCAAGATTCGGTACGCAGTATTTT. This encodes CASSIPGLAGGPRFGTQYF.

This clone was seen a handful of times. The chain is built from TRBV2 and TRBJ1-1; D possibly corresponds to TRBD1 (6 bases). Germline V gene sequence: CDR1 SNHLY, CDR2 FYNNEI. The CDR3 has 11 residues. V was shortened by 3 bases and J by 11 bases, with 10 bases between the two germline ends. The CDR3 is CASSEQGTAFF. For the CDR3, the DNA is TGTGCCAGCAGTGAGCAGGGGACGGCTTTCTTT.